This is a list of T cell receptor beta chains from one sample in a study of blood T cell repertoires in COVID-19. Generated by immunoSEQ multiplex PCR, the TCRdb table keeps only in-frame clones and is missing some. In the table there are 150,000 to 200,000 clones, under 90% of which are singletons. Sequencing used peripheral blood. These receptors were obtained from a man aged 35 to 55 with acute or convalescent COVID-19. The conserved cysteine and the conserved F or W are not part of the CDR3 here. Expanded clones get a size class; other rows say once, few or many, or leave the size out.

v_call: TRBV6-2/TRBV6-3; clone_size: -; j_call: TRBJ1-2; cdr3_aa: ASSSGSLYGYT
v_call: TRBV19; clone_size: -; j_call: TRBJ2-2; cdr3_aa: ASSAGQGPTRELF
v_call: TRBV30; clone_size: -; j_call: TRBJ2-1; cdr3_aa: AWSVGGYNEQF
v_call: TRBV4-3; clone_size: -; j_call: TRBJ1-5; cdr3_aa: ASSQDLGAYSNQPQH
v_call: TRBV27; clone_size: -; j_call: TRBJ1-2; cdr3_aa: ASSLSWEGGLYYGYT
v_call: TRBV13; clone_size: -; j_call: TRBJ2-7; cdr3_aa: ASSLLSLRAQTNYEQY
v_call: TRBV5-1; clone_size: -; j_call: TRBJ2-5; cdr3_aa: ASSLAISGGQTQY
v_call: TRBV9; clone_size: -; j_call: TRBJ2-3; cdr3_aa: ASSPQTSGGAADTQY
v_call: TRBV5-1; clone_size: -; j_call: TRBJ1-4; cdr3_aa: ASSLAGGTNEKLF
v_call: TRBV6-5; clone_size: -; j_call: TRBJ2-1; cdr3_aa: ASNIGGAYNEQF
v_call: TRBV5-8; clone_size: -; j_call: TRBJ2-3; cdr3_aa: ASSPRTSGGTDTQY
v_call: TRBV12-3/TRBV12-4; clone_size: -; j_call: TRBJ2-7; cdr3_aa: ASSPGQPYEQY
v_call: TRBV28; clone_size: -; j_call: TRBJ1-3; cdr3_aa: ASSRQLGNTIY
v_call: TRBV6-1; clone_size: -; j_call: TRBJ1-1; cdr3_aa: ASSQSGGPTEAF
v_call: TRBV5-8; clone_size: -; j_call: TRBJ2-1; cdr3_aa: ASSLGTGEGNEQF
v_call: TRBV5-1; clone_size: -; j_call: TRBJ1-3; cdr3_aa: ASSRSRDPDSGNTIY
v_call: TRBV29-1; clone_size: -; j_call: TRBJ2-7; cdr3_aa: SGGRDTHEQY
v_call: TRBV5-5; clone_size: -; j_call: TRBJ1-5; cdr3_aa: ASSLGQGPYSNQPQH
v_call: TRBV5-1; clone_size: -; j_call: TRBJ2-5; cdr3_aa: ASSTPGHTKGTQY
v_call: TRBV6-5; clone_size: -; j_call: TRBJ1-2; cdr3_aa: ASSYGREGGYT
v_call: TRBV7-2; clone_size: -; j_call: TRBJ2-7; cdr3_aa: ASSPKRQGYEQY
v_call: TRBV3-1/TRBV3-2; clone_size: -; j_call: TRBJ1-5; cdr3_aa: ASSQGRSGVSNQPQH
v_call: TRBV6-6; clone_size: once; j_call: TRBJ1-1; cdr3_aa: ASSLQGWGAEAF
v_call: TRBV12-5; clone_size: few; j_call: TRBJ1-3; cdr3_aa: ASGLYGGRNTIY
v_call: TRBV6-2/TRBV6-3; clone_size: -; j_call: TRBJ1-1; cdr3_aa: ASSYWSRPVVTEAF
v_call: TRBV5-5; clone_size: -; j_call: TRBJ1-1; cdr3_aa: ASSLHVGRLDRGGTEAF
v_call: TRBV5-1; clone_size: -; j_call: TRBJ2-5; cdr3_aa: ASSLEGLAGVQETQY